The clone carrying this T cell receptor beta chain was seen many times. Its antigen remains unknown. This sample stems from a study of CD8 T cells in ankylosing spondylitis. Study-level findings and limits: Past studies reported some motif variants in reactive arthritis synovial fluid and blood. A CD8+ phenotype characterized the disease-linked clones, which were relatively rare in peripheral blood. Seemingly distinctive of ankylosing spondylitis blood was a TCR beta motif formed by eight highly homologous variants. The authors reported significant enrichment of disease-linked clones in matched ankylosing spondylitis synovial fluid.

Between the trimmed V and J ends, which lost 6 bases and 11 bases, there was a span of 20 bases. The CDR3 spans 14 residues. It was by quantitative 5'-RACE with molecular barcodes that TCR beta libraries were made. Via MiXCR, TCRdb re-called the 5' RACE reads, giving one row per CDR3 protein. The sample gives about 330,000 distinct CDR3 sequences, 7.5% to 9% of which show up once; less than 15% is in the top ten. The source material was blood, either unsorted or a sorted T cell fraction (not recorded which). This chain joins TRBV12-3 or TRBV12-4 and TRBJ1-3; perhaps TRBD1 as D (6 bases). The source of this sequence is a male donor with ankylosing spondylitis. CDR3 loop: CASSSPGQPSAIYF. The DNA of the CDR3 is TGTGCCAGCAGCTCCCCCGGACAGCCCTCAGCCATATATTTT.